One and the same sample provided the 22 T cell receptor beta chains below, sequenced in a study of beta chain features in type 1 diabetes. These receptors' antigens are unknown. The isolated RNA, all of it, was reverse transcribed, so expressed TCRB transcripts were what got sequenced. Assay used: immunoSEQ multiplex PCR; TCRdb lists only in-frame clones, some missing. The data contain around 690,000 clones, over 10% of them singletons. Study conclusions and caveats: Shorter TCRB CDR3s, moderately but significantly so, marked every one of the four CD4+ subsets in Type 1 diabetes patients.

Sample: naive CD4+ T cells from blood. The receptors come from a man younger than 45 with type 1 diabetes.

CDR3 protein: CASSPVGADEKLFF. The CDR3 DNA sequence: TGTGCCAGCAGCCCCGTGGGGGCAGATGAAAAACTGTTTTTT. The chain is built from TRBV7-2 and TRBJ1-4; D possibly corresponds to TRBD1 (6 bases). Germline values: CDR1 SGHTA, CDR2 FQGNSA. V shed 5 bases and J shed 6 bases, with 13 bases lying between them. The CDR3 runs 14 residues.

The chain couples TRBV29-1 to TRBJ2-1; unclear D gene. Deletions cut 7 bases from V and 1 base from J, with 8 bases between. The CDR3 is made up of 12 amino acids. Per germline, CDR1 SQVTM and CDR2 ANQGSEA. CDR3 loop: CSAALSYNEQFF. CDR3 nucleotides: TGCAGCGCGGCCCTTTCCTACAATGAGCAGTTCTTC.

This clone was detected a few times. The chain couples TRBV6-1 to TRBJ2-6; D call uncertain. Germline V gives CDR1 MNHNS, CDR2 SASEGT. This CDR3 contains 15 residues. The V gene lost 7 bases and the J gene lost 0 bases, with 10 bases spanning the gap. DNA of the CDR3: TGTGCCAGCACCATTAAGGGCTCTGGGGCCAACGTCCTGACTTTC. It specifies CASTIKGSGANVLTF.

V usage is TRBV18 and J usage is TRBJ2-1; D is perhaps TRBD2 (6 bases). Germline lookup yields CDR1 KGHSH and CDR2 LQKENI. The CDR3 sequence is 15 residues long. V was cut by 0 bases and J by 5 bases, with 11 bases left in between. The CDR3 coding sequence is TGTGCCAGCTCACCACCGCTAGCGTCCCACAATGAGCAGTTCTTC. Its translation is CASSPPLASHNEQFF.

This clone was detected only a few times. The sample carries other DNA sequences with the same CDR3. The rearrangement joins TRBV30 to TRBJ2-3; no clear D. This CDR3 has 13 amino acids. Per germline, CDR1 GTSNPN and CDR2 SVGIG (reference sequence). The V end lost 3 bases, the J end lost 2 bases, and 9 bases lay between the germline ends. CDR3 sequence (DNA): TGTGCCTGGAGACAGCCCTCCACAGATACGCAGTATTTT. Protein: CAWRQPSTDTQYF. Looking up the rest from reference TRBV30 and TRBJ2-3 gives the full variable domain: SQTIHQWPATLVQPVGSPLSLECTVEGTSNPNLYWYRQAAGRGLQLLFYSVGIGQISSEVPQNLSASRPQDRQFILSSKKLLLSDSGFYLCAWRQPSTDTQYFGPGTRLTVL.

This chain connects TRBV6-6 to TRBJ1-5, with no clear D. V gave up 1 base and J gave up 11 bases, with 15 bases separating them. The germline gives CDR1 MNHNY, CDR2 SVGAGI (reference sequence). This CDR3 comprises 14 residues. CDR3 protein: CASSYLASQSAQHF. CDR3 bases: TGTGCCAGCAGTTACTTGGCCTCACAATCGGCCCAGCATTTT.

In DNA form, the CDR3 reads TGCAGCGTTACGGACGGGCCAGAGACCCAGTACTTC. This gives the protein CSVTDGPETQYF. The genes are TRBV29-1 and TRBJ2-5; D unclear. The germline CDR1 and CDR2 sequences are SQVTM and ANQGSEA. This CDR3 comprises 12 residues. V lost 5 bases and J lost 4, with 11 bases in between.

The chain uses TRBV7-9 and TRBJ1-2; D gene unclear. The germline CDR1 and CDR2 sequences are SEHNR and FQNEAQ (reference sequence). V shed 4 bases and J shed 2 bases, with 11 bases lying between them. The CDR3 has 14 residues. CDR3 sequence reads: CASSYRTGNYGYTF. Here the CDR3 DNA reads TGTGCCAGCAGCTACCGGACGGGAAACTATGGCTACACCTTC. Full variable domain (remainder filled in from reference TRBV7-9 and TRBJ1-2): DTGVSQNPRHKITKRGQNVTFRCDPISEHNRLYWYRQTLGQGPEFLTYFQNEAQLEKSRLLSDRFSAERPKGSFSTLEIQRTEQGDSAMYLCASSYRTGNYGYTFGSGTRLTVV.

This chain links TRBV2 with TRBJ2-6; the D call may be TRBD1 or TRBD2 (6 bases each). The germline CDR1 and CDR2 sequences are SNHLY and FYNNEI. V lost 7 bases and J 1 base, leaving 14 bases between the germline ends. The CDR3 length is 16 residues. Here the CDR3 reads CASTSTGTSGANVLTF. CDR3 coding DNA: TGTGCCAGCACTTCCACAGGGACTTCTGGGGCCAACGTCCTGACTTTC.

This clone appeared a few times. CDR3 nucleotides: TGTGCCAGCAGCCCACCCCCAGGGCATTCCGGAAACACCATATATTTT. This gives the protein CASSPPPGHSGNTIYF. This chain uses TRBV5-4 with TRBJ1-3; a weak D match, TRBD1 (5 bases). Germline V lookup: CDR1 SGHNT, CDR2 YYREEE (reference sequence). The CDR3 totals 16 residues. V was shortened by 4 bases and J by 4 bases, with 18 bases between the two germline ends.

The rearrangement joins TRBV14 to TRBJ2-1; TRBD2 matches at 9 bases. J gave up 4 bases and V 4 bases, and 11 bases lay outside the gene matches. This CDR3 is built from 17 residues. The germline V gene has CDR1 SGHDN and CDR2 FVKESK. In DNA form, the CDR3 reads TGTGCCAGCAGCCCGTCGGCTAGCGGGGTTAGGTACAATGAGCAGTTCTTC. It specifies CASSPSASGVRYNEQFF.

The chain recombines TRBV6-6 with TRBJ1-2; the D gene is possibly TRBD1 (6 bases). This CDR3 has 15 residues. The germline V and J ends were trimmed by 5 bases and 8 bases, with 21 bases remaining between them. The V gene's germline CDR1 is MNHNY and CDR2 SVGAGI (reference sequence). The CDR3 nucleotides read TGTGCCAGCAGTCCTATACAGGGAGGAATAGACGGCTACACCTTC. Amino acids: CASSPIQGGIDGYTF.

This sequence joins TRBV7-2 and TRBJ2-2, with 10 positions matching TRBD1. The CDR3 contains 15 residues. The V and J ends lost 5 bases and 7 bases, in that order; junction bases with no gene match: 7. Per the germline V gene, CDR1 is SGHTA and CDR2 is FQGNSA. The DNA of the CDR3 is TGTGCCAGCAGCCCGGGACAGGGGAGGATCGGGGAGCTGTTTTTT. Residues: CASSPGQGRIGELFF.

There are a few counts of this clone. This CDR3 is also generated by other DNA sequences in the sample. This chain connects TRBV18 to TRBJ2-3; D is ambiguous. This CDR3 has 12 residues. V lost 4 bases and J lost 0, with 2 bases in between. Germline V gene sequence: CDR1 KGHSH, CDR2 LQKENI. The CDR3 DNA follows: TGTGCCAGCTCACTTAGCACAGATACGCAGTATTTT. Residues: CASSLSTDTQYF.

The rearrangement links TRBV7-9 to TRBJ1-4; D gene uncertain. Germline loops: CDR1 SEHNR, CDR2 FQNEAQ (reference sequence). The CDR3 extends over 14 amino acids. The germline V and J ends were trimmed by 5 bases and 8 bases, with 15 bases remaining between them. The CDR3 nucleotides read TGTGCCAGCAGCCTTTCTTCAACGGGCGAAAAACTGTTTTTT. Its translation: CASSLSSTGEKLFF.

This chain links TRBV2 with TRBJ2-5; D gene ambiguous. The J call may be wrong; the DNA end is better matched by TRBJ2-7. The V gene's germline CDR1 is SNHLY and CDR2 FYNNEI. This CDR3 spans 12 amino acids. The CDR3 DNA follows: TGTGCCAGCAGACAGAGCTCCTACGAGCAGTACTTC. This encodes CASRQSSYEQYF.

The chain employs TRBV5-1 and TRBJ2-3, with a possible D match to TRBD2 (6 bases). Trimming took 0 bases from V and 4 from J, leaving 15 bases between them. The CDR3 spans 16 residues. Germline V gives CDR1 SGHRS, CDR2 YFSETQ. The CDR3 DNA reads as TGCGCCAGCAGCTTGGCACTACTAGCTGGCCCAGATACGCAGTATTTT. It translates to CASSLALLAGPDTQYF.

This clone was observed a handful of times. Other DNA sequences in this sample translate to the same CDR3. The J gene is TRBJ1-5, the V gene TRBV2; D is unresolved. Germline loops: CDR1 SNHLY, CDR2 FYNNEI. V lost 7 bases and J 0 bases, leaving 7 bases between the germline ends. The CDR3 is 13 amino acids. The CDR3 loop is CASKRDSNQPQHF. The CDR3 DNA sequence: TGTGCCAGCAAGCGGGATAGCAATCAGCCCCAGCATTTT.

This clone was observed a handful of times. The rearrangement uses TRBV5-1 and TRBJ1-5, with D possibly TRBD1 on 5 matching bases. The germline V gene encodes CDR1 SGHRS and CDR2 YFSETQ. Trimming removed 0 bases from V and 5 bases from J, with 15 bases in between. This CDR3 contains 16 residues. The CDR3 coding sequence is TGCGCCAGCAGCTTGGGTCCCAGGGAATGGGATCAGCCCCAGCATTTT. Protein: CASSLGPREWDQPQHF.

The V gene is TRBV29-1, the J gene TRBJ2-5; D is undetermined. CDR1 SQVTM and CDR2 ANQGSEA come from the germline V gene. The CDR3 has 13 residues. The V gene lost 1 base and the J gene lost 4 bases, with 10 bases spanning the gap. This CDR3 reads CSVEGVGRETQYF. The CDR3 region has the DNA TGCAGCGTTGAAGGAGTGGGAAGAGAGACCCAGTACTTC. The full variable domain, completed using reference TRBV29-1 and TRBJ2-5, is SAVISQKPSRDICQRGTSLTIQCQVDSQVTMMFWYRQQPGQSLTLIATANQGSEATYESGFVIDKFPISRPNLTFSTLTVSNMSPEDSSIYLCSVEGVGRETQYFGPGTRLLVL.

This clone was found a few times. In DNA form, the CDR3 reads TGTGCCAGCAGCATGACAGGGTTAGAACTCCTCCACTTT. Translated, it gives CASSMTGLELLHF. The chain combines TRBV7-9 with TRBJ1-6; 7 nucleotides agree with TRBD1. Germline V gene sequence: CDR1 SEHNR, CDR2 FQNEAQ (reference sequence). CDR3 length equals 13 residues. V trimming: 5 bases; J trimming: 15 bases; junction bases outside the gene matches: 10.

There are a few counts of this clone. The chain employs TRBV28 and TRBJ2-1, with D possibly matching TRBD1 (5 bases). The CDR3 runs to 14 residues. Trimming stripped 3 bases from V and 5 bases from J, with 11 bases between. Germline-derived CDR1 and CDR2 are MDHEN and SYDVKM. CDR3 in amino acids: CASSLIQENNEQFF. As DNA, the CDR3 is TGTGCCAGCAGTTTGATACAGGAGAACAATGAGCAGTTCTTC.